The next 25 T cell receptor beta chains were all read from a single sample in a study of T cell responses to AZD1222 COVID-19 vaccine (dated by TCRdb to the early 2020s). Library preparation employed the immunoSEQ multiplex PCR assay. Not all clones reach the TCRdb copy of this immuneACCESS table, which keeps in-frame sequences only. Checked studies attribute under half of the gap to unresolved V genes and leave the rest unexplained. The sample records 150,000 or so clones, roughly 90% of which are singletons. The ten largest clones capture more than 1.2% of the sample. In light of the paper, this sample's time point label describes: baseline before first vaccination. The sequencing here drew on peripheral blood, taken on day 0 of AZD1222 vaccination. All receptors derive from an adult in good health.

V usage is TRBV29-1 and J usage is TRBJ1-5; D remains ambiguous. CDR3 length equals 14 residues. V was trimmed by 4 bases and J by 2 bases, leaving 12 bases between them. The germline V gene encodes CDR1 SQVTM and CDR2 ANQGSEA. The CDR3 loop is CSVGPHSGNQPQHF. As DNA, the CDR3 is TGCAGCGTTGGTCCCCATTCCGGCAATCAGCCCCAGCATTTT.

For the CDR3, the DNA is TGCGCCAGCAGTCAGGCCCCCAGGGAAAGGAACACTGAAGCTTTCTTT. Protein sequence: CASSQAPRERNTEAFF. The genes are TRBV23-1 and TRBJ1-1; D is possibly TRBD1 (5 bases). TRBV23-1 is recorded as an ORF, its role being uncertain. This CDR3 has 16 residues. Trimming pared 3 bases from V and 1 base from J, leaving 15 bases between.

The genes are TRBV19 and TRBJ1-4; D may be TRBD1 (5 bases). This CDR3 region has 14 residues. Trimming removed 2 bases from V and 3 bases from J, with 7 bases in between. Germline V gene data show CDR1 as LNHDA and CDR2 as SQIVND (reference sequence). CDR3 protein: CASSIQGPNEKLFF. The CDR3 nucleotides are TGTGCCAGTAGTATACAGGGTCCTAATGAAAAACTGTTTTTT.

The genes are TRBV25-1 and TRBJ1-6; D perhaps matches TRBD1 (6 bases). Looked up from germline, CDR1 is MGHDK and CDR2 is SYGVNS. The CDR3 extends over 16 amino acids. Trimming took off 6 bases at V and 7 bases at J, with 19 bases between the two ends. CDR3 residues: CASRDRGGLGNSPLHF. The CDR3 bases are TGTGCCAGCAGGGATCGGGGGGGCTTGGGGAATTCACCCCTCCACTTT. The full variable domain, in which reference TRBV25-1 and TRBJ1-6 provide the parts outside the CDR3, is EADIYQTPRYLVIGTGKKITLECSQTMGHDKMYWYQQDPGMELHLIHYSYGVNSTEKGDLSSESTVSRIRTEHFPLTLESARPSHTSQYLCASRDRGGLGNSPLHFGNGTRLTVT.

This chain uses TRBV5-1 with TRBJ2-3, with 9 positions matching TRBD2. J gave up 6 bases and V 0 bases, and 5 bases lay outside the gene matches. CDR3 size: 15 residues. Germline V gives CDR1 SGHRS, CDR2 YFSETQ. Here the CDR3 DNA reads TGCGCCAGCAGCTTGGCCGGCAGCGGGGGGGATACGCAGTATTTT. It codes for CASSLAGSGGDTQYF.

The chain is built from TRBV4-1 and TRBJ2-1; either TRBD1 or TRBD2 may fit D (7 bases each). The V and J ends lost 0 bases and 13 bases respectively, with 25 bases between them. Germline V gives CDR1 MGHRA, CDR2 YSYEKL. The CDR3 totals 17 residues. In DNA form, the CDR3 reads TGCGCCAGCAGCCAAGATACCTCAGGGGGGGCTTACCGGGCCCAGTTCTTC. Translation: CASSQDTSGGAYRAQFF.

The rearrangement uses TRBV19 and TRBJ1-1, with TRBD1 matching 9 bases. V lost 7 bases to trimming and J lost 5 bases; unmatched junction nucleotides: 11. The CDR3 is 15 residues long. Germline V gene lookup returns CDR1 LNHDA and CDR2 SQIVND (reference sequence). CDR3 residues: CASKEQGAGRTEAFF. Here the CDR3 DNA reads TGTGCCAGTAAGGAACAGGGGGCAGGGAGGACTGAAGCTTTCTTT.

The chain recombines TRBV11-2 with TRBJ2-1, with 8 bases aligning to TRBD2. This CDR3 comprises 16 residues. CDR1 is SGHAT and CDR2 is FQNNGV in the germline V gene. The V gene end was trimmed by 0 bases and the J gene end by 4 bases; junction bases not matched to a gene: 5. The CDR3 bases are TGTGCCAGCAGCTTAGATGTGCGGGAGGTGTACAATGAGCAGTTCTTC. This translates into CASSLDVREVYNEQFF.

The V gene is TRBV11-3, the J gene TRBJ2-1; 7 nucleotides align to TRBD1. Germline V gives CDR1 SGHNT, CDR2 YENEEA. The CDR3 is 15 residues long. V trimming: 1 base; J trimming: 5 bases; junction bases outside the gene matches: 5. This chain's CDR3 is CASSLVQGPNNEQFF. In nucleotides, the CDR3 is TGTGCCAGCAGCTTAGTACAGGGGCCAAACAATGAGCAGTTCTTC.

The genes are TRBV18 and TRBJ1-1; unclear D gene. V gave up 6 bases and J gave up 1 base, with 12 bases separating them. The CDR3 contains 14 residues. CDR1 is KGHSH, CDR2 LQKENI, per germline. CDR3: CASSGQQTNTEAFF. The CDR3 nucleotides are TGTGCCAGCTCGGGTCAACAGACGAACACTGAAGCTTTCTTT.

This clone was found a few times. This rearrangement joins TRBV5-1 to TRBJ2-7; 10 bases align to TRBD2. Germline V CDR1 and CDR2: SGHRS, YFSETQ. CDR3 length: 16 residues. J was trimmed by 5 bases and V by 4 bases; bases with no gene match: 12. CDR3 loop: CASSPRGAGGSHEQYF. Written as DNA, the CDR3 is TGCGCCAGCAGCCCGAGGGGAGCGGGAGGGTCCCACGAGCAGTACTTC.

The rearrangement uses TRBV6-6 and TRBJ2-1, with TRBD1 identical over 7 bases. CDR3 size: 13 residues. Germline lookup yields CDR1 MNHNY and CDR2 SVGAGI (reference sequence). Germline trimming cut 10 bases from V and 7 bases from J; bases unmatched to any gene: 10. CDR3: CATGQVARNEQFF. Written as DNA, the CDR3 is TGTGCCACCGGACAGGTCGCTCGGAATGAGCAGTTCTTC.

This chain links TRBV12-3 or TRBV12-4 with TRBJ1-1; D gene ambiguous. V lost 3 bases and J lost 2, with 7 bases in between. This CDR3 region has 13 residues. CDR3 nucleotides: TGTGCCAGCAGTTTCCCGGGAAACACTGAAGCTTTCTTT. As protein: CASSFPGNTEAFF.

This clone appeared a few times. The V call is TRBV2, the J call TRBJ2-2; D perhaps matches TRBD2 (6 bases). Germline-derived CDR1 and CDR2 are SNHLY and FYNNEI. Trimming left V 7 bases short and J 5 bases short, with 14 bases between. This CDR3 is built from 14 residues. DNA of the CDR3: TGTGCCAGCAAGTCCGGGGGAATAACCGGGGAGCTGTTTTTT. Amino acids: CASKSGGITGELFF.

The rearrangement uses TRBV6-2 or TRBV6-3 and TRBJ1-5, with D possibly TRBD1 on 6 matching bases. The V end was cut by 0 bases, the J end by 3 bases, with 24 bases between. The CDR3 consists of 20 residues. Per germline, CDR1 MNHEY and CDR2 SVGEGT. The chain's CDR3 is CASSYSRGAAQAGANQPQHF. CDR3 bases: TGTGCCAGCAGTTACTCTCGGGGGGCTGCGCAGGCGGGTGCCAATCAGCCCCAGCATTTT.

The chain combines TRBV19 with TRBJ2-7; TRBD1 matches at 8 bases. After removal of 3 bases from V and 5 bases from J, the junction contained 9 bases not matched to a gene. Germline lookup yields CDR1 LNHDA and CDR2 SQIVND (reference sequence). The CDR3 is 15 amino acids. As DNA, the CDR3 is TGTGCCAGTAGTATGCGTGCGACAGGGGCCCACGAGCAGTACTTC. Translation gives CASSMRATGAHEQYF.

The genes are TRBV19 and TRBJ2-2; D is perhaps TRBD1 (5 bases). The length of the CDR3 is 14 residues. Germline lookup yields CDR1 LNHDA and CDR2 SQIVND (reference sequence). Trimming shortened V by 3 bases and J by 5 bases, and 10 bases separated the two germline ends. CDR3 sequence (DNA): TGTGCCAGTAGTATGGCAGGGTTTACCGGGGAGCTGTTTTTT. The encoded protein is CASSMAGFTGELFF.

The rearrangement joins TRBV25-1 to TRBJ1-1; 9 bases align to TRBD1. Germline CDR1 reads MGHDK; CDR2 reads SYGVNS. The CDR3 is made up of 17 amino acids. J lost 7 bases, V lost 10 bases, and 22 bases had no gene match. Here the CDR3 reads CATRPGRTGDFYGEAFF. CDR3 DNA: TGTGCCACCCGACCCGGGAGGACAGGGGATTTTTATGGTGAAGCTTTCTTT.

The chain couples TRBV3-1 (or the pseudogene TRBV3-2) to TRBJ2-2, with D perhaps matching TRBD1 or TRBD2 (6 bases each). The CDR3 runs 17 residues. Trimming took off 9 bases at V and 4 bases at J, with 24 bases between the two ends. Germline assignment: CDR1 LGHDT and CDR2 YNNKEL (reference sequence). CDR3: CASTPSLGGASTGELFF. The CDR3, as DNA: TGTGCCAGTACCCCGAGCTTGGGGGGCGCGAGCACCGGGGAGCTGTTTTTT.

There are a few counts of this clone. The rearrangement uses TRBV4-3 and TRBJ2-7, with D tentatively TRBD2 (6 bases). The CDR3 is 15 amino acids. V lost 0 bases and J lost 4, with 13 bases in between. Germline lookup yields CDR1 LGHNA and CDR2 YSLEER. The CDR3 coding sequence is TGCGCCAGCAGCCAAGATCCCAGCGGGCCTTACGAGCAGTACTTC. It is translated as CASSQDPSGPYEQYF.

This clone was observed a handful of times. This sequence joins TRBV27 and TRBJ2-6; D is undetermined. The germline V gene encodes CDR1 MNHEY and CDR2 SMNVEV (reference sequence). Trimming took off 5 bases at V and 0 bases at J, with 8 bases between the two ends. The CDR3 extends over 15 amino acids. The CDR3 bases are TGTGCCAGCAGTACTCCGAGCTCTGGGGCCAACGTCCTGACTTTC. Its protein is CASSTPSSGANVLTF.

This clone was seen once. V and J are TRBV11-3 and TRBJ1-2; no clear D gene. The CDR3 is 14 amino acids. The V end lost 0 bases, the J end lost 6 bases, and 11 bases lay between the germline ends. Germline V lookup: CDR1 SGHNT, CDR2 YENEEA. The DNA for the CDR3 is TGTGCCAGCAGCTTAGATAGTCACAGCCATGGCTACACCTTC. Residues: CASSLDSHSHGYTF. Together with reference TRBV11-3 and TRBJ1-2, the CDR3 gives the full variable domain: EAGVVQSPRYKIIEKKQPVAFWCNPISGHNTLYWYLQNLGQGPELLIRYENEEAVDDSQLPKDRFSAERLKGVDSTLKIQPAELGDSAVYLCASSLDSHSHGYTFGSGTRLTVV.

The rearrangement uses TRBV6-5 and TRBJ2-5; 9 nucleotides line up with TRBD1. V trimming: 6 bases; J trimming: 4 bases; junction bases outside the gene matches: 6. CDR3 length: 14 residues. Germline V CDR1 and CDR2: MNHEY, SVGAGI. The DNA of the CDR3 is TGTGCCAGCAGCAGACAGGGGGGACCAGAGACCCAGTACTTC. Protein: CASSRQGGPETQYF.

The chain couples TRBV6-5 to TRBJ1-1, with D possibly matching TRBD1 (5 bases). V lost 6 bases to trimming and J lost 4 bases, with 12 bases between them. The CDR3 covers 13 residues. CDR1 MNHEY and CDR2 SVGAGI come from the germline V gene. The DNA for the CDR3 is TGTGCCAGCAGCTCTCAGGGTTCCACTGAAGCTTTCTTT. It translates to CASSSQGSTEAFF.

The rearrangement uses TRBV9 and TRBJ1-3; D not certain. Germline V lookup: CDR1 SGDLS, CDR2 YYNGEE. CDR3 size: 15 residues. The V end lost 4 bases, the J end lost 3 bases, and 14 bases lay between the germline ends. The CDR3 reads CASSLTLELGNTIYF. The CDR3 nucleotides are TGTGCCAGCAGCTTGACCTTAGAACTTGGAAACACCATATATTTT. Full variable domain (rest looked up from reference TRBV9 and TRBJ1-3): DSGVTQTPKHLITATGQRVTLRCSPRSGDLSVYWYQQSLDQGLQFLIQYYNGEERAKGNILERFSAQQFPDLHSELNLSSLELGDSALYFCASSLTLELGNTIYFGEGSWLTVV.